This T cell receptor beta chain was observed in a study of graft-versus-host responses after intestinal transplantation. Whole-study context: Following induction with anti-thymocyte globulin, all recipients were given tacrolimus and steroids for roughly three years.

The assay was immunoSEQ multiplex PCR, and TCRdb's table has in-frame clones only and misses some. The data contain roughly 100,000 clones, over 85% of them seen just once; the ten biggest clones take up approximately 1.2%. As for this clone: What it recognizes is unknown.

The germline V and J ends were trimmed by 5 bases and 2 bases, with 4 bases remaining between them. Germline assignment: CDR1 ENHRY and CDR2 SYGVKD. The CDR3 consists of 11 residues. This clonotype originated in a human donor who received an intestinal transplant. This sample comprised unstimulated CD8+ T cells sorted from spleen or lymph node cells, obtained before intestinal transplant. The gene calls are TRBV10-3 and TRBJ2-7; D remains ambiguous. CDR3 nucleotides: TGTGCCATCAGTACGGCCTACGAGCAGTACTTC. Its translation: CAISTAYEQYF.